Presented here are 2 T cell receptor beta chains from one specimen sequenced in a study of shared clonotypes between healthy human individuals. Libraries were prepared by immunoSEQ multiplex PCR; TCRdb keeps only in-frame clonotypes and omits some of them. The sample consists of approximately 1.4 million clones, 98% of them appearing once. Specimen: naive CD4+ T cells sorted from blood. Subset: CD45RA+ positively selected. These receptor sequences come from a young man in good health.

Notes on this clone: This sample includes further DNA sequences coding for the same CDR3. The CDR3 here is CASRPPQNYGYTF. The CDR3 DNA is TGTGCCAGCAGACCGCCCCAGAACTATGGCTACACCTTC. The V gene is TRBV28, the J gene TRBJ1-2; no reliable D call. CDR1 is MDHEN and CDR2 is SYDVKM in the germline V gene. This CDR3 comprises 13 residues. V was clipped by 6 bases and J by 2 bases, with 10 bases between them.

The CDR3 loop is CAWSGGGAGNQPQHF. CDR3 nucleotide sequence: TGTGCCTGGAGTGGCGGGGGCGCGGGCAATCAGCCCCAGCATTTT. The V gene is TRBV30, the J gene TRBJ1-5; a weak D match, TRBD1 (6 bases). The CDR3 spans 15 residues. Trimming removed 1 base at V and 2 bases at J, with 12 bases between. CDR1 GTSNPN and CDR2 SVGIG come from the germline V gene (reference sequence).